Listed here are 5 T cell receptor beta chains from one sample, sequenced in a study of T cells in Graves' hyperthyroidism and ophthalmopathy. The CDR3 regions of TCR beta were amplified from RNA transcripts. The study used the HTBI primer set for a first-round RT-PCR of the TCR CDR3. TCRdb reprocessed the multiplex PCR reads via MiXCR and lists one record per CDR3 protein. The sample lists around 700,000 distinct CDR3 sequences, over 15% seen once, with roughly 17% in the top ten. Sample: blood. The receptors here all came from a woman aged 50 to 65 with Graves' hyperthyroidism that later progressed to Graves' ophthalmopathy.

A few counts support this clonotype. CDR3 coding DNA: TGTGCCAGCAGTTTTCGCCCCCTGTCCACCGGGGAGCTGTTTTTT. It codes for CASSFRPLSTGELFF. This rearrangement joins TRBV12-3 or TRBV12-4 to TRBJ2-2, with D hard to call. CDR3 length: 15 residues. Trimming removed 3 bases from V and 4 bases from J, with 12 bases in between.

Many counts were recorded for this clonotype. The junction does not match germline at one end; this may be a read error. The chain recombines TRBV12-3 or TRBV12-4 with TRBJ1-1; TRBD1 matches at 7 bases. CDR3 length: 15 amino acids. The CDR3 nucleotides read TGCGCCAGCAGCCTACTGACAGGGACGAACACTGAAGCTTTCTTT. Its translation: CASSLLTGTNTEAFF.

The rearrangement uses TRBV13 and TRBJ1-3; 7 bases are shared with TRBD1. Germline V gene lookup returns CDR1 PRHDT and CDR2 FYEKMQ (reference sequence). The CDR3 is made up of 13 amino acids. Losses at the gene ends were 2 bases for V and 8 bases for J; bases not matched to a gene: 3. The CDR3: CASSLRQGDTIYF. The DNA for the CDR3 is TGTGCCAGCAGCTTAAGACAGGGAGACACCATATATTTT.

V and J are TRBV19 and TRBJ1-5; D is unresolved. V lost 3 bases to trimming and J lost 7 bases, with 13 bases between them. This CDR3 has 14 residues. Germline-derived CDR1 and CDR2 are LNHDA and SQIVND (reference sequence). The CDR3 spells CASSIRSGSQPQHF. The DNA for the CDR3 is TGTGCCAGTAGTATTCGTTCGGGGTCCCAGCCCCAGCATTTT.

J is TRBJ1-5 and V is TRBV19; D possibly corresponds to TRBD1 (5 bases). The CDR3 totals 15 residues. Trimming shortened V by 2 bases and J by 7 bases, and 15 bases separated the two germline ends. From germline, CDR1 is LNHDA and CDR2 SQIVND (reference sequence). CDR3 protein: CASSIRGPLTQPQHF. The CDR3 nucleotides read TGTGCCAGTAGTATACGGGGACCGTTAACACAGCCCCAGCATTTT.